This T cell receptor beta chain appears in the sequencing data of a study of cytomegalovirus exposure and HLA in healthy donors. The wider study: Early release data held 75 million to 90 million unique TCRs from HLA-typed donors.

13 Jbeta primers and 60 Vbeta primers were used for the PCR. Sequenced by immunoSEQ multiplex PCR; TCRdb stores in-frame clones only, minus some. The sample shows 150,000 to 200,000 clones, roughly 85% of them seen only once. V was pared by 0 bases and J by 2 bases, with 21 bases between. The CDR3 runs to 19 residues. Germline V lookup: CDR1 SNHLY, CDR2 FYNNEI. The specimen was PBMCs. This chain joins TRBV2 and TRBJ2-3; weak D call: TRBD1 (5 bases). This receptor was identified in a man between 18 and 29 years old in good health and CMV-seropositive. The CDR3 spells CASSEALGTVAGLTDTQYF. Written as DNA, the CDR3 is TGTGCCAGCAGTGAAGCGCTAGGCACAGTGGCAGGGCTCACAGATACGCAGTATTTT.